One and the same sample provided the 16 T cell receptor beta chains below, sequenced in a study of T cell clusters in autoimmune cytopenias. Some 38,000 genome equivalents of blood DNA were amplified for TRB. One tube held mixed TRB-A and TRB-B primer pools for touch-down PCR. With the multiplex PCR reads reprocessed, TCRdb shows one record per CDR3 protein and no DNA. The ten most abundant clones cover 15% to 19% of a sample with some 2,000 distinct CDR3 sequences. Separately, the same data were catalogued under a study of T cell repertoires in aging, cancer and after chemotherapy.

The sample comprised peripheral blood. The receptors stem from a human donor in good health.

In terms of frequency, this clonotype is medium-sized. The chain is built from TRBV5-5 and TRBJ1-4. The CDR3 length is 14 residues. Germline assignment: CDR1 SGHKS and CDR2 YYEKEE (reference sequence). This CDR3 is CASSLELRGEKLFF. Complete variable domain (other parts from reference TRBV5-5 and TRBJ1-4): DAGVTQSPTHLIKTRGQQVTLRCSPISGHKSVSWYQQVLGQGPQFIFQYYEKEERGRGNFPDRFSARQFPNYSSELNVNALLLGDSALYLCASSLELRGEKLFFGSGTQLSVL.

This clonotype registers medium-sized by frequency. CDR3 in amino acids: CASSPGTVTSGNTIYF. The gene calls are TRBV6-5 and TRBJ1-3; the D call of TRBD1 rests on TCRdb alone, since no DNA is present to check it. In germline, CDR1 is MNHEY, CDR2 SVGAGI. The CDR3 has 16 amino acids.

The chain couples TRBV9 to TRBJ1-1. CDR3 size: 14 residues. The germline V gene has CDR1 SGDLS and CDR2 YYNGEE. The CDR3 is CASSVGSVNTEAFF.

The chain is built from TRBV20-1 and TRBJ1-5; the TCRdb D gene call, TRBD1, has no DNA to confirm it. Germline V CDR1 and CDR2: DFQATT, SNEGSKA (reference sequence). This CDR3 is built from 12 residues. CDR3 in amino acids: CSAKQGLQPQHF.

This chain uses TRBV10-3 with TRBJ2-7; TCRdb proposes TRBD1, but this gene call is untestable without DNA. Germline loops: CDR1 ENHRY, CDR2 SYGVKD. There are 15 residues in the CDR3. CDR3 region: CASSYQGGAGYEQYF.

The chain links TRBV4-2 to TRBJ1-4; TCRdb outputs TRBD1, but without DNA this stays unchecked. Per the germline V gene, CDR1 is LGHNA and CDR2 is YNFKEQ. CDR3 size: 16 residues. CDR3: CASSQDSSGSNEKLFF.

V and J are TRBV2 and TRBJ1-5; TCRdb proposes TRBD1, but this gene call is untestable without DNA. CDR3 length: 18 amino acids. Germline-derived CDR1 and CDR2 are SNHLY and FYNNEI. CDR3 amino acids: CASSLPSDRALNNQPQHF.

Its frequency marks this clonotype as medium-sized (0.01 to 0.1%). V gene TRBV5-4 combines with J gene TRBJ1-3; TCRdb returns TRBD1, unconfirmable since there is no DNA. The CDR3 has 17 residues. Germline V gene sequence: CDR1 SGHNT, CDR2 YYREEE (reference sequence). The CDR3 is CASSSRQGRGSGNTIYF.

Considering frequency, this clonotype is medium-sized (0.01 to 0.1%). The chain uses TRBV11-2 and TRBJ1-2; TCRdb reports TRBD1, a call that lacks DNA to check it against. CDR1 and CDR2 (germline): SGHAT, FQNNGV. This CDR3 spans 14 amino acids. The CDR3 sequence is CASSAVVRGRGYTF.

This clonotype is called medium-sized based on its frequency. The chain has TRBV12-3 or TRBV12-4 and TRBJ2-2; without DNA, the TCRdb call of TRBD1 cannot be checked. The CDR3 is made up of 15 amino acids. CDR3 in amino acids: CASSYRDVLDGELFF.

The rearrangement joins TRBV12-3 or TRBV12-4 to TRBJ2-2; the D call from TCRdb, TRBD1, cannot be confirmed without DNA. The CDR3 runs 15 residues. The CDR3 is CASSSGTGSTGELFF.

The chain's CDR3 is CASSQWRGETQYF. This chain links TRBV4-1 with TRBJ2-5; TCRdb gives TRBD1 as the D gene, but with no DNA this cannot be confirmed. Per germline, CDR1 MGHRA and CDR2 YSYEKL. This CDR3 contains 13 residues.

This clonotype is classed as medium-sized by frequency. The CDR3 reads CSSRLAAYQETQYF. The rearrangement uses TRBV20-1 and TRBJ2-5; TCRdb designates TRBD2, a call that cannot be tested without DNA. This CDR3 is 14 amino acids long. Germline V gene lookup returns CDR1 DFQATT and CDR2 SNEGSKA (reference sequence).

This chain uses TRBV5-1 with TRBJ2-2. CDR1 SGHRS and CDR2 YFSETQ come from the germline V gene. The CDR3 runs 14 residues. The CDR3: CASSLGQNTGELFF.

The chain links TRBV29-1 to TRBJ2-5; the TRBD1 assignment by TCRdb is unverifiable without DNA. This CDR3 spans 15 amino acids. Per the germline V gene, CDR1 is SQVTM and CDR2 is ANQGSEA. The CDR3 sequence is CSVSSRTGGKETQYF.

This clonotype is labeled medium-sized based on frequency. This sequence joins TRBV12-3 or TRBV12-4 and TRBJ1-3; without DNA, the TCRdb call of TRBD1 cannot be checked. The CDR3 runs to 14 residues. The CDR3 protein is CASNHRGAGNTIYF.